This passage covers 7 T cell receptor beta chains from one sample sequenced in a study of tumor-infiltrating lymphocytes in localized non-small cell lung cancer. Libraries were prepared by immunoSEQ multiplex PCR; TCRdb keeps only in-frame clonotypes and omits some of them. The sample has some 12,000 clones; 80% to 90% are singletons. Material: uninvolved lung tissue not adjacent to the tumor. The source of these receptors is a human donor with non-small cell lung cancer.

The CDR3 protein is CASSLRAGPSYEQYF. The CDR3 region has the DNA TGCGCCAGCAGCTTGAGGGCAGGGCCTTCCTACGAGCAGTACTTC. The chain uses TRBV5-1 and TRBJ2-7; tentative D call: TRBD1 (5 bases). The CDR3 covers 15 residues. V lost 1 base to trimming and J lost 1 base, with 12 bases between them. Germline values: CDR1 SGHRS, CDR2 YFSETQ.

The J gene is TRBJ1-1, the V gene TRBV19; D is unresolved. Germline assignment: CDR1 LNHDA and CDR2 SQIVND (reference sequence). Trimming cost V 2 bases and J 1 base, with 17 bases left between them. CDR3 size: 17 residues. CDR3 coding DNA: TGTGCCAGTAGTATATACCCTCGGACGGGCGGGAACACTGAAGCTTTCTTT. Protein sequence: CASSIYPRTGGNTEAFF.

V and J are TRBV9 and TRBJ2-7, with D maybe TRBD2 (5 bases). The CDR3 is made up of 15 amino acids. Trimming took 1 base from V and 7 from J, leaving 18 bases between them. Germline CDR1 and CDR2: SGDLS and YYNGEE. For the CDR3, the DNA is TGTGCCAGCAGCGTAACAGTTGGAGAATCGGGGGAGCAGTACTTC. This sequence encodes CASSVTVGESGEQYF.

The chain has TRBV5-6 and TRBJ2-2; no clear D gene. Trimming removed 0 bases at V and 7 bases at J, with 13 bases between. The CDR3 consists of 15 residues. CDR1 SGHDT and CDR2 YYEEEE come from the germline V gene. The CDR3: CASSLASTRSGELFF. Written as DNA, the CDR3 is TGTGCCAGCAGCTTGGCAAGCACAAGGAGCGGGGAGCTGTTTTTT.

This sequence joins TRBV12-5 and TRBJ2-2, with D possibly being TRBD2 (5 bases). This CDR3 spans 15 amino acids. From germline, CDR1 is LGHNT and CDR2 FRNRAP. CDR3 nucleotide sequence: TGTGCCGGCGACCGGGGAGTGAAAGGCACCGGGGAGCTGTTTTTT. This sequence encodes CAGDRGVKGTGELFF.

This clone appeared once. V usage is TRBV9 and J usage is TRBJ1-2; TRBD1 matches at 8 bases. CDR3 length equals 14 residues. Germline assignment: CDR1 SGDLS and CDR2 YYNGEE. V shed 4 bases and J 6 bases; nucleotides not matched to a gene: 8. The DNA for the CDR3 is TGTGCCAGCAGCCCGACGACAGGGGACGATGGCTACACCTTC. Encoded protein: CASSPTTGDDGYTF.

The rearrangement uses TRBV19 and TRBJ2-7; D is perhaps TRBD2 (6 bases). The CDR3 has 13 residues. The V end lost 5 bases, the J end lost 7 bases, and 15 bases lay between the germline ends. Germline V lookup: CDR1 LNHDA, CDR2 SQIVND (reference sequence). The CDR3 DNA follows: TGTGCCAGTAGTTCGCGCTCGGCGGGGGAGCAGTACTTC. Translation: CASSSRSAGEQYF.